This section outlines one TCR beta chain sequence together with its context. Generated by immunoSEQ multiplex PCR, the TCRdb table keeps only in-frame clones and is missing some. The repertoire has roughly 39,000 clones, about 90% of them found once; the top ten carry around 10%. This sample was included in a study of blood T cell repertoires in COVID-19. Study information: The United States, Italy and Spain provided the acute and convalescent COVID-19 samples. Sources were T cells, B-cell-depleted T cells, or PBMCs; the material itself was cDNA or gDNA.

This receptor was obtained from a woman between 70 and 85 years old with acute or convalescent COVID-19. Input material: peripheral blood.

CDR3 sequence (DNA): TGTGCCAGCAGCCAAGCACTAGCGGGAGTGAACATTCAGTACTTC. Its protein product is CASSQALAGVNIQYF. The V call is TRBV3-1 (or the pseudogene TRBV3-2), the J call TRBJ2-4; 11 bases align to TRBD2. This CDR3 is 15 amino acids long. Germline lookup yields CDR1 LGHDT and CDR2 YNNKEL (reference sequence). Trimming at V came to 1 base and at J to 7 bases, leaving 3 bases not matched to a gene.